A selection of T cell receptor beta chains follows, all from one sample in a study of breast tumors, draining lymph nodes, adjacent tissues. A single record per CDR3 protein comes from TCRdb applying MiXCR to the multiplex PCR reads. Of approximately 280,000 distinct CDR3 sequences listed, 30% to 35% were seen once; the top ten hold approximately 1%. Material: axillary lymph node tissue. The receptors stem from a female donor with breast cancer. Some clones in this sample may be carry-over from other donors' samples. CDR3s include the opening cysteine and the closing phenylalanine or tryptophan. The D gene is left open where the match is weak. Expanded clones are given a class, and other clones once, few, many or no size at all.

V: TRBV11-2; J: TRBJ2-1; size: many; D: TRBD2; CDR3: CASSPRSSGTYNEQFF; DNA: TGTGCCAGCAGCCCCCGTTCTAGCGGAACATACAATGAGCAGTTCTTC
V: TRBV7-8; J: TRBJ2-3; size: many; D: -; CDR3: CASSTLADTQYF; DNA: TGTGCCAGCAGCACCTTAGCGGATACGCAGTATTTT
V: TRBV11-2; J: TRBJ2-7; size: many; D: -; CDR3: CASSLQAGQSYEQYF; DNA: TGTGCCAGCAGCTTACAAGCGGGACAATCCTACGAGCAGTACTTC
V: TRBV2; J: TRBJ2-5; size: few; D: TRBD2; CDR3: CASSVTIAGDNQETQYF; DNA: TGTGCCAGCAGTGTAACCATAGCGGGGGACAACCAAGAGACCCAGTACTTC
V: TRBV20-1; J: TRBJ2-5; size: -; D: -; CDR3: CCARGRSNTGGETQYF; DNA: TGCTGTGCTAGAGGACGGTCGAACACCGGGGGAGAGACCCAGTACTTC
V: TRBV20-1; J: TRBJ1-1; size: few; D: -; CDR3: CSAPRAGNTEAFF; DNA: TGCAGTGCGCCTAGGGCCGGTAACACTGAAGCTTTCTTT
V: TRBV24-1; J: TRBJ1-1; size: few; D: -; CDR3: CATSERGTTEAFF; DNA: TGTGCCACCAGTGAAAGGGGGACCACTGAAGCTTTCTTT
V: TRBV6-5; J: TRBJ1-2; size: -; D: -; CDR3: CASSYDSWGNGYTF; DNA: TGTGCCAGCAGTTATGACAGCTGGGGGAATGGCTACACCTTC
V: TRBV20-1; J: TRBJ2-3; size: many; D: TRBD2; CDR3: CSANPAGTLTDTQYF; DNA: TGCAGTGCTAACCCAGCGGGAACCCTCACAGATACGCAGTATTTT
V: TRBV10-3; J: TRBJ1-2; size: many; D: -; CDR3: CAISESGTAINYGYTF; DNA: TGTGCCATCAGTGAGTCGGGAACAGCTATTAACTATGGCTACACCTTC
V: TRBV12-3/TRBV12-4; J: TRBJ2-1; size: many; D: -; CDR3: CASSLVVFGSYNEQFF; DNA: TGTGCCAGCAGTTTAGTGGTGTTTGGTAGCTACAATGAGCAGTTCTTC
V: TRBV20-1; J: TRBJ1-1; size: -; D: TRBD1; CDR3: CSATRGQGPEAFF; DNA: TGCAGTGCTACCAGAGGACAGGGGCCTGAAGCTTTCTTT
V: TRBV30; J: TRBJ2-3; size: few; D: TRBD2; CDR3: CAWTRGLAGGVTDTQYF; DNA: TGTGCCTGGACCAGGGGACTAGCGGGAGGTGTCACAGATACGCAGTATTTT
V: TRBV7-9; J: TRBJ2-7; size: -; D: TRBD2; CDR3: CASTASGRTLIYEQYF; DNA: TGTGCCAGCACCGCTAGCGGGCGGACCCTGATCTACGAGCAGTACTTC
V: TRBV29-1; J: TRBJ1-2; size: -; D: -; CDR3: CSVGGRSGYTF; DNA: TGCAGCGTTGGGGGGAGGAGTGGCTACACCTTC
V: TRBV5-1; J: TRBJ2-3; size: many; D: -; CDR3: CASSLEARKGTDTQYF; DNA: TGCGCCAGCAGCTTGGAGGCTAGAAAAGGCACAGATACGCAGTATTTT
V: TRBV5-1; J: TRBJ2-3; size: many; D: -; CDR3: CASSLVSLYTQYF; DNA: TGCGCCAGCAGCTTGGTTTCGCTATATACGCAGTATTTT
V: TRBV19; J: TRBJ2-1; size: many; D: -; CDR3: CASSIGFGAKEFF; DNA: TGTGCCAGTAGTATAGGCTTCGGAGCCAAAGAGTTCTTC
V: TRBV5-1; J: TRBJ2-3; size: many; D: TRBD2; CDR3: CASSLVGLAGVIDTQYF; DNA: TGCGCCAGCAGCTTGGTGGGACTAGCGGGAGTCATAGATACGCAGTATTTT
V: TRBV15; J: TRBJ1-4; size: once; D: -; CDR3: CATSRKGGRMGEKLFF; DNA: TGTGCCACCAGCAGGAAAGGGGGGAGGATGGGAGAAAAACTGTTTTTT
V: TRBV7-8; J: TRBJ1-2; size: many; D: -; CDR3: CASSLKTYGGYTF; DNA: TGTGCCAGCAGCTTAAAGACATATGGTGGCTACACCTTC
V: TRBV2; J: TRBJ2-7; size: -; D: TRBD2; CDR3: CASQGLALGKQYF; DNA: TGTGCCAGCCAGGGACTAGCGTTAGGTAAACAGTACTTC
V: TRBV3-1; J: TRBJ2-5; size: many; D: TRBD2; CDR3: CASSQISGSYQETQYF; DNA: TGTGCCAGCAGCCAGATTAGCGGGAGTTACCAAGAGACCCAGTACTTC
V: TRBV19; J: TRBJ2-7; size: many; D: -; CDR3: CASSIDRWSEQYF; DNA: TGTGCCAGTAGTATAGATCGATGGAGCGAGCAGTACTTC
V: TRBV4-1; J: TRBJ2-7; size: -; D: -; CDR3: CASSQARSQRYYEQYF; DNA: TGCGCCAGCAGCCAAGCTCGGAGTCAGCGGTACTACGAGCAGTACTTC
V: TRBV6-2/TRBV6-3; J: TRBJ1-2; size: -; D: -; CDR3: CASSQPGRSLYGYTF; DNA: TGTGCCAGCAGCCAACCCGGACGGTCCCTCTATGGCTACACCTTC
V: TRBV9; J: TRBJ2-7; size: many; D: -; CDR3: CASSVGGQPYEQYF; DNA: TGTGCCAGCAGCGTAGGAGGCCAACCCTACGAGCAGTACTTC
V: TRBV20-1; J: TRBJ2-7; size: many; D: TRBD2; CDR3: CSARLAGSYEQYF; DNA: TGCAGTGCTAGACTAGCGGGGTCCTACGAGCAGTACTTC
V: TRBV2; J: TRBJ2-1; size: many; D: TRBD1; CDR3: CASSADRGPYNEQFF; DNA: TGTGCCAGCAGTGCCGACAGGGGCCCCTACAATGAGCAGTTCTTC
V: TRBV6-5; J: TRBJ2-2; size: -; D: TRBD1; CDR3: CASSYSTGGNTGELFF; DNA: TGTGCCAGCAGTTACTCTACAGGGGGAAACACCGGGGAGCTGTTTTTT
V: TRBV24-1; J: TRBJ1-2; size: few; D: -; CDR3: CATQGYGYTF; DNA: TGTGCCACCCAGGGGTATGGCTACACCTTC
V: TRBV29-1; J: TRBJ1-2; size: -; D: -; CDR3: CGVEEGPGEGCTF; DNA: TGCGGCGTTGAAGAGGGACCGGGCGAGGGATGCACCTTC
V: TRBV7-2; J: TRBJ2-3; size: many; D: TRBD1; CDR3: CAIQRWTGGADTQYF; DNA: TGTGCCATCCAGCGGTGGACAGGGGGCGCAGATACGCAGTATTTT
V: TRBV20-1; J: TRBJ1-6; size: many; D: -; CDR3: CSVGGAGSPLHF; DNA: TGCAGTGTGGGGGGGGCAGGTTCACCCCTCCACTTT
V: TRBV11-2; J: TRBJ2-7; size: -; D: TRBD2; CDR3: CASTQKAGALYEQYF; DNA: TGTGCCAGCACCCAAAAGGCGGGAGCTCTTTACGAGCAGTACTTC
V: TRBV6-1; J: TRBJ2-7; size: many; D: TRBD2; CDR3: CASSEEPSGYEQYF; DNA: TGTGCCAGCAGCGAGGAGCCTAGCGGCTACGAGCAGTACTTC
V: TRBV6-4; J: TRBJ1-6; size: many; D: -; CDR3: CASSDEGGSPLHF; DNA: TGTGCCAGCAGTGACGAGGGCGGGTCACCCCTCCACTTT
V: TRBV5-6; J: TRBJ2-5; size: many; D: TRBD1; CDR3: CASSRDRVQETQYF; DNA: TGTGCCAGCAGCCGCGACAGGGTCCAAGAGACCCAGTACTTC
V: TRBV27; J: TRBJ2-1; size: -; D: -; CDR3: CASSLSGYSSYNEQFF; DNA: TGTGCCAGCAGTTTAAGCGGGTACAGCTCCTACAATGAGCAGTTCTTC
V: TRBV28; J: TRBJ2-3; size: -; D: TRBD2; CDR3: CASSSPSSGSTDTQYF; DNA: TGTGCCAGCAGTTCGCCTTCTAGCGGCAGCACAGATACGCAGTATTTT
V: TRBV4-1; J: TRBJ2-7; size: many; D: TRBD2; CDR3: CASSQDEAGARDEQYF; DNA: TGCGCCAGCAGCCAAGATGAGGCGGGAGCAAGGGACGAGCAGTACTTC
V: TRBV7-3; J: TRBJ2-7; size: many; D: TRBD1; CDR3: CASRSDRGLYEQYF; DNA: TGTGCCAGCAGATCTGACAGGGGGCTTTACGAGCAGTACTTC
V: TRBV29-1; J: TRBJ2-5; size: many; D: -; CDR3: CSSGVETQHF; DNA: TGCAGCTCGGGGGTGGAGACCCAGCACTTC
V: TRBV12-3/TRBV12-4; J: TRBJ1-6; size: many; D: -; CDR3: CASSFGQDNSPLHF; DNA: TGTGCCAGCAGTTTTGGGCAGGATAATTCACCCCTCCACTTT
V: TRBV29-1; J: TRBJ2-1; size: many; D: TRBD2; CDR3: CSVEPGGGGRSYNEQFF; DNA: TGCAGCGTTGAGCCCGGTGGGGGGGGAAGATCCTACAATGAGCAGTTCTTC
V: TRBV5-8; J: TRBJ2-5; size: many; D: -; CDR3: CASSRDNQETQYF; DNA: TGTGCCAGCAGCCGGGATAACCAAGAGACCCAGTACTTC
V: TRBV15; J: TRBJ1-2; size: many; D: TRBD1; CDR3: CATMGQAQNPFGRYGYTF; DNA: TGTGCCACCATGGGACAGGCGCAAAATCCCTTCGGGCGATATGGCTACACCTTC
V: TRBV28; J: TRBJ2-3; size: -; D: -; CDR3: CASAWPPTVPSTDTQYF; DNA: TGTGCCAGCGCATGGCCACCGACAGTCCCTAGCACAGATACGCAGTATTTT
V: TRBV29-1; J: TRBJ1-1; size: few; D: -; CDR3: CSVGGRRNTEAFF; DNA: TGCAGCGTTGGGGGGAGGCGGAACACTGAAGCTTTCTTT
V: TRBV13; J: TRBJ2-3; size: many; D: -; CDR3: CASSLPGEAGTDTQYF; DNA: TGTGCCAGCAGCCTCCCGGGGGAAGCAGGCACAGATACGCAGTATTTT
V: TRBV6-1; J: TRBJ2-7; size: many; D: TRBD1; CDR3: CASSFLTGQGYEQYF; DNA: TGTGCCAGCAGCTTCTTAACGGGACAGGGCTACGAGCAGTACTTC
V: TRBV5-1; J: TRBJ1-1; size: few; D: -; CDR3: CASSSTQGDEAFF; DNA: TGCGCCAGCAGTTCGACACAGGGCGATGAAGCTTTCTTT
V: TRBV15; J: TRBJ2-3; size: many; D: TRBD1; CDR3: CATSSQGADTQYF; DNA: TGTGCCACCAGCTCTCAGGGGGCAGATACGCAGTATTTT
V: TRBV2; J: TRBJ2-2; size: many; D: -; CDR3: CASSDGDPTGELFF; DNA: TGTGCCAGCAGTGACGGAGACCCCACCGGGGAGCTGTTTTTT
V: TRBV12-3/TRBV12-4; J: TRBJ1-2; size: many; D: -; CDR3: CASSSGWGHYGYTF; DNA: TGTGCCAGCAGTTCTGGGTGGGGGCACTATGGCTACACCTTC